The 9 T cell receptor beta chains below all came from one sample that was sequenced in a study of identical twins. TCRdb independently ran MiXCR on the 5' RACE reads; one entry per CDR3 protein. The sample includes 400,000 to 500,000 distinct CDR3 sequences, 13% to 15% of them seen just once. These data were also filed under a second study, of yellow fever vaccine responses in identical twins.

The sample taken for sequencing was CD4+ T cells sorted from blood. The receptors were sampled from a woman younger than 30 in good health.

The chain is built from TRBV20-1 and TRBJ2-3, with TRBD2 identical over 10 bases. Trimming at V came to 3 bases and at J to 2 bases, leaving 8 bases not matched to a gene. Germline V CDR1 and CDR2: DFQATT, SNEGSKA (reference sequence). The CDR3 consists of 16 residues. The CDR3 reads CSASEVAGGLTDTQYF. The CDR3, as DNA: TGCAGTGCTAGCGAGGTAGCGGGGGGACTCACAGATACGCAGTATTTT.

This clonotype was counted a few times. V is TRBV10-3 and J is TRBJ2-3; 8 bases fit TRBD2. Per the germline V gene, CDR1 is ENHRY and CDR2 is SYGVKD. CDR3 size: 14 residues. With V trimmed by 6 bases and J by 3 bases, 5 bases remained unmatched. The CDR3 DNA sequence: TGTGCCATCAGGCCGGGAGGGTCGACAGATACGCAGTATTTT. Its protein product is CAIRPGGSTDTQYF.

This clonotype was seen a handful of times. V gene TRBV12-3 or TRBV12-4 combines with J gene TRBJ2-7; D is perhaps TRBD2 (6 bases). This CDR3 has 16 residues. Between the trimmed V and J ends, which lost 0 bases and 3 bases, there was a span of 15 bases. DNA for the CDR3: TGTGCCAGCAGTTTAGCGCGGGGCAAATCCCTCTACGAGCAGTACTTC. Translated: CASSLARGKSLYEQYF.

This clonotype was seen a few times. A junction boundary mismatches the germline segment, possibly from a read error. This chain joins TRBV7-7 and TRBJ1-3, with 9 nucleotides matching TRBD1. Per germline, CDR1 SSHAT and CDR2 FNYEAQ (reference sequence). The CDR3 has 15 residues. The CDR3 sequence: CASSTGTGIGNTIYF. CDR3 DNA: TGTGCTAGCAGCACCGGGACAGGGATTGGAAACACCATATATTTT.

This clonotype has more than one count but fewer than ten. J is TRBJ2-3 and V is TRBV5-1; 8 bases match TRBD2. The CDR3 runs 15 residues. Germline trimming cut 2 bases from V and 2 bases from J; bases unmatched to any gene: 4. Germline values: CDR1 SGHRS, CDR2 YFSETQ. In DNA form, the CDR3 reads TGCGCCAGCAGCTTCGGACTAGCCGCCACAGATACGCAGTATTTT. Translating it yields CASSFGLAATDTQYF.

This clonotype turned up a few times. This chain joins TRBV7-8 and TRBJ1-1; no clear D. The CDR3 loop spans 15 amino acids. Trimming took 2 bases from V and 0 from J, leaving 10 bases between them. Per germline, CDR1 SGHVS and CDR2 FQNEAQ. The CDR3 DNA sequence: TGTGCCAGCAGCTTAATCGGCCCTATGAACACTGAAGCTTTCTTT. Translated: CASSLIGPMNTEAFF.

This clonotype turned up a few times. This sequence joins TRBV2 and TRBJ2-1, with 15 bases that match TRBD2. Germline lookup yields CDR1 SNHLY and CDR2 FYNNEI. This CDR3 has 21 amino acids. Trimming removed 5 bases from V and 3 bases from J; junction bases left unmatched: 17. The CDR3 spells CASSSTGTSGRSKEGYNEQFF. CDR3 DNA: TGTGCCAGCAGTTCGACCGGGACTAGCGGGAGGTCGAAAGAGGGCTACAATGAGCAGTTCTTC.

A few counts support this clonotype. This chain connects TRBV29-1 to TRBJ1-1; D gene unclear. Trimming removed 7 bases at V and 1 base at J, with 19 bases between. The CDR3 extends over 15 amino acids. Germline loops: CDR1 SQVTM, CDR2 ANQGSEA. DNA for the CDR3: TGCAGCGCCCTCATTTCCTGGAGGAGGAACACTGAAGCTTTCTTT. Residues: CSALISWRRNTEAFF.

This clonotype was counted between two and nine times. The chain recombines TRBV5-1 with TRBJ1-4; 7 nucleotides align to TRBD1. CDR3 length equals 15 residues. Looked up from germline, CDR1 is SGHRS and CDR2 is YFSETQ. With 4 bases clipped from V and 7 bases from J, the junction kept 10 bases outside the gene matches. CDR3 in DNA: TGCGCCAGCAGCGGGAAACAGGGGAAGGGTGAAAAACTGTTTTTT. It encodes CASSGKQGKGEKLFF.